The T cell receptor (beta chain) under discussion was sequenced for a study of PD-1 blockade in classical Hodgkin lymphoma. General observations from the study: CD4+ TCR diversity climbed significantly by C4D1, unlike CD8+ TCR diversity. Possibly reflecting disease activity or prior therapy, repertoire differences have causes that remain undefined.

Per the germline V gene, CDR1 is LNHDA and CDR2 is SQIVND (reference sequence). This CDR3 contains 13 residues. V lost 5 bases, J lost 0 bases, and 5 bases lay in between. A remark on this clone: What it recognizes is unknown.

Only in-frame clones appear in the TCRdb table, and some are missing; sequencing was by immunoSEQ multiplex PCR. The sample has roughly 28,000 clones, 70% seen once; the top ten hold around 28%. With no exception, relapse followed autologous stem cell transplantation in all patients, and brentuximab vedotin exposure varied. The sequences come from peripheral blood mononuclear cells (PBMCs), collected before the second cycle of nivolumab. The gene calls are TRBV19 and TRBJ2-4; D remains ambiguous. This TCR was recovered from a human donor with classical Hodgkin lymphoma. The CDR3 here is CASSFVAKNIQYF. In DNA, the CDR3 is TGTGCCAGTAGTTTCGTAGCCAAAAACATTCAGTACTTC.